The sequence of this TCR beta chain was determined in a study of T cell repertoires in cytomegalovirus infection. Turning to the study itself: CMV infection and matching HLA type were both indicated by public TCR beta signatures.

Looked up from germline, CDR1 is SGHTA and CDR2 is FQGNSA. Trimming cost V 1 base and J 7 bases; bases outside gene matches: 4. The CDR3 length is 16 residues. One entry per CDR3 protein, called by TCRdb with MiXCR from the reads. The table lists more than 300,000 distinct CDR3 sequences, roughly 34% of them singletons, with about 14% in the top ten. Regarding the study as a whole: Within the response measured ex vivo, HLA-C-restricted CMV-specific TCR beta clonotypes were dominant.

The sample holds many counts of this clonotype. The antigen is undetermined. The receptor was derived from a human donor in good health (CMV status not recorded). Some clones in this sample may be carry-over from other donors' samples. The material sequenced was cultured PBMCs, taken from culture after CMV antigen stimulation. The rearrangement joins TRBV7-2 to TRBJ2-1; TRBD2 matches 13 bases. CDR3 sequence: CASSLGPTSGRNEQFF. As DNA, the CDR3 is TGTGCCAGCAGCTTAGGCCCGACTAGCGGGAGGAATGAGCAGTTCTTC.